One and the same sample provided the 16 T cell receptor beta chains below, sequenced in a study of T cell clonality in common variable immunodeficiency. The study's findings and limits: Reportedly, TCR beta sequences from common variable immunodeficiency showed fewer deletions and N-nucleotide insertions.

Data came from immunoSEQ multiplex PCR; TCRdb stores just in-frame clones and leaves some out. The sample contains 25,000 to 30,000 clones, none of them singletons. The antigens for these receptors are not known. The source material was peripheral blood mononuclear cells. Receptors were obtained from a human donor with common variable immunodeficiency.

This clone was seen ten or more times. CDR3: CSAKNTGNRFAEAFF. CDR3 DNA (partial): TGCAGTGCTAAAAACACCGGGAACAGGTTCGCTGAA. The chain links TRBV20-1 to TRBJ1-1; possibly TRBD1 for D (5 bases). The read halts 3 residues ahead of the CDR3 end, with the missing end drawn from the germline J gene. CDR1 and CDR2 from the germline V gene are DFQATT and SNEGSKA (reference sequence). The V gene lost 4 bases and the J gene lost 6 bases, with 21 bases spanning the gap. This CDR3 comprises 15 residues.

Details on this clone: Coverage ceases 3 residues before the CDR3 finishes, and the germline J gene fills in the end. This chain links TRBV7-9 with TRBJ2-7; D remains unclear. Trimming took 5 bases from V and 4 from J, leaving 9 bases between them. Germline V gene sequence: CDR1 SEHNR, CDR2 FQNEAQ (reference sequence). The CDR3 length is 12 residues. Incomplete CDR3 DNA: TGTGCCAGCAGCCCCATCCAATACGAG. Amino acid sequence: CASSPIQYE. The CDR3 in full is CASSPIQYEQYF. The whole variable domain, remainder taken from reference TRBV7-9 and TRBJ2-7, is DTGVSQNPRHKITKRGQNVTFRCDPISEHNRLYWYRQTLGQGPEFLTYFQNEAQLEKSRLLSDRFSAERPKGSFSTLEIQRTEQGDSAMYLCASSPIQYEQYFGPGTRLTVT.

This clone turned up a few times. The read ends 3 residues shy of where the CDR3 ends; the end is completed using the germline J gene. The chain links TRBV19 to TRBJ1-5; the D gene is possibly TRBD1 (6 bases). Germline lookup yields CDR1 LNHDA and CDR2 SQIVND (reference sequence). Trimming removed 5 bases from V and 0 bases from J, with 29 bases in between. The CDR3 is 21 amino acids. CDR3 DNA (partial): TGTGCCAGTAGTGCGTGGGACAAACAATTCGGCGGTTTTTTTAGCAATCAGCCC. Translated: CASSAWDKQFGGFFSNQP. The whole CDR3 protein is CASSAWDKQFGGFFSNQPQHF. Complete variable domain (other parts from reference TRBV19 and TRBJ1-5): DGGITQSPKYLFRKEGQNVTLSCEQNLNHDAMYWYRQDPGQGLRLIYYSQIVNDFQKGDIAEGYSVSREKKESFPLTVTSAQKNPTAFYLCASSAWDKQFGGFFSNQPQHFGDGTRLSIL.

This clone was seen many times. The missing CDR3 end, 3 residues past where the read stops, is filled in from the germline J gene. V usage is TRBV19 and J usage is TRBJ2-5; 12 bases map to TRBD2. J was trimmed by 5 bases and V by 3 bases; bases with no gene match: 7. The CDR3 totals 16 residues. The germline V gene encodes CDR1 LNHDA and CDR2 SQIVND (reference sequence). The CDR3 bases that were read are TGTGCCAGTAGTATGGGTTTGACTAGCGGGAGTGAGACC. Residues: CASSMGLTSGSET. The full CDR3 protein is CASSMGLTSGSETQYF.

This clone was found many times. From the germline J gene comes the end of the CDR3, since the read stops 3 residues before it. The gene calls are TRBV6-1 and TRBJ1-5; tentatively, D is TRBD1 (6 bases). Between the trimmed V and J ends, which lost 3 bases and 4 bases, there was a span of 10 bases. There are 14 residues in the CDR3. CDR1 is MNHNS and CDR2 is SASEGT in the germline V gene. The CDR3 here is CASSDFQGNQPQHF. The sequenced part of the CDR3 DNA is TGTGCCAGCAGTGATTTTCAGGGGAATCAGCCC.

This clone was seen at least ten times. CDR3 bases read: TGTGCCACCAGCATGGGGGGGGTCTATGGC. It yields the protein CATSMGGVYG. The complete CDR3 reads CATSMGGVYGYTF. The chain carries TRBV15 and TRBJ1-2; tentative D call: TRBD1 (5 bases). The read terminates 3 residues ahead of where the CDR3 ends, so the germline J gene completes it. There are 13 residues in the CDR3. CDR1 and CDR2 (germline): LNHNV, YYDKDF (reference sequence). Trimming took 4 bases from V and 4 from J, leaving 10 bases between them.

This clone was seen at least ten times. The covered CDR3 bases are TGTGCCAGCCAGGAGGGACAGGGCTTACGCGGAAACACC. It codes for CASQEGQGLRGNT. Given in full, the CDR3 is CASQEGQGLRGNTIYF. The rearrangement links TRBV5-4 to TRBJ1-3; 9 bases fit TRBD1. The observed sequence ends 3 residues before the CDR3 terminus, with the missing tail filled in from the germline J gene. This CDR3 region has 16 residues. Germline CDR1 reads SGHNT; CDR2 reads YYREEE (reference sequence). Losses at the gene ends were 7 bases for V and 4 bases for J; bases not matched to a gene: 12.

This clone occurred many times. The CDR3 end lies 3 residues beyond the end of the read and is filled in from the germline J gene. This chain uses TRBV20-1 with TRBJ2-1; tentatively, D is TRBD1 (5 bases). Germline lookup yields CDR1 DFQATT and CDR2 SNEGSKA (reference sequence). CDR3 length: 15 residues. The V end lost 1 base, the J end lost 8 bases, and 18 bases lay between the germline ends. The DNA read from the CDR3 is TGCAGTGCTAGAGGGACAACTCTTCGGTATGATGAG. It yields the protein CSARGTTLRYDE. The full CDR3 protein is CSARGTTLRYDEQFF.

This clone was counted a few times. The sequenced fragment ends 3 residues before the CDR3 boundary, so the rest is inferred from the germline J gene. The chain recombines TRBV19 with TRBJ2-7, with 9 bases fitting TRBD1. Trimming at V came to 5 bases and at J to 3 bases, leaving 11 bases not matched to a gene. The CDR3 consists of 16 residues. CDR1 is LNHDA and CDR2 is SQIVND in the germline V gene (reference sequence). The CDR3 here is CASSPGRGTGYYEQYF. Incomplete CDR3 DNA: TGTGCCAGTAGTCCTGGGCGCGGGACAGGGTACTACGAG.

To note about this clone: The CDR3 extends 3 residues past the end of the read, so its final part is completed from the germline J gene. The V gene is TRBV7-6, the J gene TRBJ2-3; TRBD2 aligns across 7 bases. Germline V CDR1 and CDR2: SGHVS, FNYEAQ. The CDR3 is made up of 17 amino acids. V was pared by 1 base and J by 0 bases, with 7 bases of the junction left unmatched. The CDR3 here is CASSLVSWEGSTDTQYF. The sequenced CDR3 bases are TGTGCCAGCAGCTTAGTATCGTGGGAGGGGAGCACAGATACG.

This clone was recorded many times. The read comes to an end 3 residues before the CDR3 does, leaving the germline J gene to fill in the end. Other DNA sequences in the same sample also yield this CDR3. The chain has TRBV20-1 and TRBJ2-7; 10 positions match TRBD1. The length of the CDR3 is 12 residues. Per germline, CDR1 DFQATT and CDR2 SNEGSKA (reference sequence). Losses at the gene ends were 6 bases for V and 4 bases for J; bases not matched to a gene: 3. The part of the CDR3 DNA that was read is TGCAGTGCCAGACAGGGGGCGTACGAG. Translated: CSARQGAYE. The CDR3 in its entirety is CSARQGAYEQYF.

The table lists this clone with many counts. From the germline J gene comes the end of the CDR3, since the read stops 3 residues before it. This sequence joins TRBV30 and TRBJ1-6; no clear D. V dropped 4 bases and J dropped 8 bases, with 12 bases sitting between them. The germline V gene encodes CDR1 GTSNPN and CDR2 SVGIG (reference sequence). This CDR3 contains 13 residues. CDR3 DNA, as far as it was read: TGTGCCTGGAAGGTACAGATCTATTCACCC. The encoded protein is CAWKVQIYSP. The whole CDR3 is CAWKVQIYSPLHF.

This clone was picked up many times. The read stops 3 residues short of the end of the CDR3; the missing end is completed from the germline J gene. This chain links TRBV5-1 with TRBJ2-1, with 7 bases that match TRBD1. Per the germline V gene, CDR1 is SGHRS and CDR2 is YFSETQ. The CDR3 extends over 15 amino acids. Trimming took 2 bases from V and 4 from J; bases not matched to a gene: 6. The sequenced CDR3 bases are TGCGCCAGCAGCTTTAGGGACAGTAAATACAATGAG. This encodes CASSFRDSKYNE. The whole CDR3 sequence is CASSFRDSKYNEQFF.

In this sample, this clone turned up many times. The CDR3 end lies 3 residues beyond the end of the read and is filled in from the germline J gene. V gene TRBV7-9 combines with J gene TRBJ2-5, with 8 positions matching TRBD1. Germline values: CDR1 SEHNR, CDR2 FQNEAQ (reference sequence). With V trimmed by 5 bases and J by 5 bases, 10 bases remained unmatched. CDR3 size: 15 residues. Incomplete CDR3 DNA: TGTGCCAGCAGCAAGGACAGGGCTAAGCTTGAGACC. It is translated as CASSKDRAKLET. The CDR3 in full is CASSKDRAKLETQYF.

The sample holds many counts of this clone. The read ends 3 residues shy of where the CDR3 ends; the end is completed using the germline J gene. The gene calls are TRBV19 and TRBJ2-7; D possibly corresponds to TRBD2 (6 bases). The V and J ends lost 0 bases and 6 bases respectively, with 18 bases between them. CDR1 is LNHDA, CDR2 SQIVND, per germline (reference sequence). This CDR3 is built from 16 residues. CDR3 sequence reads: CASSIDVAGRFSEQYF. The sequenced CDR3 bases are TGTGCCAGTAGTATAGATGTGGCAGGGAGGTTCTCCGAG.

This clone showed up just a few times. The read is 3 residues too short to cover the CDR3 end, so that end is filled in from the germline J gene. The chain joins TRBV7-6 to TRBJ2-5; 9 positions match TRBD2. Looked up from germline, CDR1 is SGHVS and CDR2 is FNYEAQ. CDR3 length: 18 amino acids. J lost 1 base, V lost 2 bases, and 11 bases had no gene match. The CDR3 loop is CASSLFSPAGGFQETQYF. The CDR3 bases that were read are TGTGCCAGCAGCTTATTTTCACCAGCGGGAGGCTTCCAAGAGACC.